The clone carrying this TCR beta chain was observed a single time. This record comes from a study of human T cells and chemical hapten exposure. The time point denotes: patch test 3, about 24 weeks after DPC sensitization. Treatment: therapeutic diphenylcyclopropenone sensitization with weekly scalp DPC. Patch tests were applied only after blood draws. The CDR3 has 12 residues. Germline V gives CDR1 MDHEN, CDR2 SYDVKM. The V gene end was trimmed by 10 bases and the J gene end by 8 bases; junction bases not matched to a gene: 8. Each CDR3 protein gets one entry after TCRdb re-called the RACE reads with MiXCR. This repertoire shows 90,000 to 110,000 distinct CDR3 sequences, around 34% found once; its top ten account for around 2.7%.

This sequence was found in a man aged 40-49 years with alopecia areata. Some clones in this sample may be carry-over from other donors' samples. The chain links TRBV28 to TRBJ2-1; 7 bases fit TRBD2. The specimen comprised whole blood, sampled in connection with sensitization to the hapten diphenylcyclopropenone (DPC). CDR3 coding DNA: TGTGCCACCAAATTACGGGGGGATGAGCAGTTCTTC. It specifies CATKLRGDEQFF.